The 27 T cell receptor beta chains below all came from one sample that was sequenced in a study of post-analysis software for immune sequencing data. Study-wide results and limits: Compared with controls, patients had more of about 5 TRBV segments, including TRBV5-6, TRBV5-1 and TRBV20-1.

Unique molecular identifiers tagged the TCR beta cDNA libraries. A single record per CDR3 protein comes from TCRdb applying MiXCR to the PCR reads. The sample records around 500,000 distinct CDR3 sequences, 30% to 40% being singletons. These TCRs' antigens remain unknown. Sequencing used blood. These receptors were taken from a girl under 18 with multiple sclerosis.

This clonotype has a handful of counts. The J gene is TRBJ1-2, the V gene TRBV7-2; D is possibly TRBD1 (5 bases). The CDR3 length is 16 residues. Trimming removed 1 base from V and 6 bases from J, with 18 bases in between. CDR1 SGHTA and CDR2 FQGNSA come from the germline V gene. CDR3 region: CASSLGGGRSANGYTF. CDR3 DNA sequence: TGTGCCAGCAGCTTAGGGGGCGGCAGGTCGGCGAATGGCTACACCTTC.

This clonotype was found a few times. CDR3 in DNA: TGTGCCAGCAGCTTAGTCCCAGGCCGCTACGGCAATGAGCAGTTCTTC. Translated: CASSLVPGRYGNEQFF. The gene calls are TRBV11-1 and TRBJ2-1; D not certain. Trimming left V 1 base short and J 6 bases short, with 16 bases between. Germline CDR1 SGHAT, CDR2 FQDESV (reference sequence). CDR3 length: 16 amino acids.

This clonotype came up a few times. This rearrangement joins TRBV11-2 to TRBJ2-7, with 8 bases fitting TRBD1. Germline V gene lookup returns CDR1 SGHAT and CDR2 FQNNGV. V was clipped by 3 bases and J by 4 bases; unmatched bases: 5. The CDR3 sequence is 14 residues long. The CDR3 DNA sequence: TGTGCCAGCAGCTTTCAGGGGGCGGGGTACGAGCAGTACTTC. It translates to CASSFQGAGYEQYF.

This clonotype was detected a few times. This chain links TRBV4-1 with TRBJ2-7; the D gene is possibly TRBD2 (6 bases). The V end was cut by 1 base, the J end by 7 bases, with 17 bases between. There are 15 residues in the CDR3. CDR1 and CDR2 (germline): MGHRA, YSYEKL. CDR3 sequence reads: CASSQAVWGVGEQYF. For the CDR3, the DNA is TGCGCCAGCAGCCAAGCCGTCTGGGGGGTAGGGGAGCAGTACTTC.

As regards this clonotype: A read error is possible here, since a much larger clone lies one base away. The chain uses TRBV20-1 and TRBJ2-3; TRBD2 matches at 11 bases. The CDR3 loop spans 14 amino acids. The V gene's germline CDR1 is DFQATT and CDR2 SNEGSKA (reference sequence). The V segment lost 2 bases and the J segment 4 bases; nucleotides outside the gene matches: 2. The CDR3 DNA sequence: TGCAGTGCTAGACTAGCGGGGGGCGCAGATACGCAGTATTTT. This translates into CSARLAGGADTQYF.

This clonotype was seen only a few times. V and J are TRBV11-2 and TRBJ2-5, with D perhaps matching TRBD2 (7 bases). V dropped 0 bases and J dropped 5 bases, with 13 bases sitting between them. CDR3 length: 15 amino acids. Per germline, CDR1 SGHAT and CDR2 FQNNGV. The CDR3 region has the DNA TGTGCCAGCAGCTTAGATCCGGGGGGCCTGGAGACCCAGTACTTC. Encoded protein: CASSLDPGGLETQYF.

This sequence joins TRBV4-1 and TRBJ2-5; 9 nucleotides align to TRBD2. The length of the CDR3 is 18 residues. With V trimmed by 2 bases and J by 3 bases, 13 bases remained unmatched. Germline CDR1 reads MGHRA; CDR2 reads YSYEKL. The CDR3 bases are TGCGCCAGCAGCCAATTAGCGGGGGCCGACCTCGCCAAAGAGACCCAGTACTTC. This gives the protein CASSQLAGADLAKETQYF.

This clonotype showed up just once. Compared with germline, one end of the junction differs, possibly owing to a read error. The CDR3 DNA follows: TGCGCCAACAGCTTGGAGACAGGGTTTGGCTACAATGAGCAGTTCTTC. Translation gives CANSLETGFGYNEQFF. This chain uses TRBV5-1 with TRBJ2-1; 7 bases fit TRBD1. The CDR3 runs 16 residues. Germline CDR1 SGHRS, CDR2 YFSETQ.

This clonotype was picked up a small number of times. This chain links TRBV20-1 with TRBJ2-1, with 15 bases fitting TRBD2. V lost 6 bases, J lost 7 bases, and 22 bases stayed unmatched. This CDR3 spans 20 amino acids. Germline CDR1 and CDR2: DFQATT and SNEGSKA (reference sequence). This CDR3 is CSAPFPGLAGGIGAGNEQFF. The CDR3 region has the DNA TGCAGTGCCCCTTTCCCGGGACTAGCGGGGGGAATTGGGGCTGGGAATGAGCAGTTCTTC.

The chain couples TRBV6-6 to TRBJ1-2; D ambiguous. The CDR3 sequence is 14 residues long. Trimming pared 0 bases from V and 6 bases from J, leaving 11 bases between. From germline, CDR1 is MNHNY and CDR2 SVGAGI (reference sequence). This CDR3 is CASSYSNTRDGYTF. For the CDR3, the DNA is TGTGCCAGCAGTTACTCGAATACGCGTGATGGCTACACCTTC.

CDR3 in amino acids: CASSGSETQYF. CDR3 in DNA: TGTGCCAGCAGTGGAAGTGAGACCCAGTACTTC. This chain joins TRBV6-1 and TRBJ2-5, with no clear D. Per germline, CDR1 MNHNS and CDR2 SASEGT. Trimming stripped 4 bases from V and 5 bases from J, with 5 bases between. The CDR3 spans 11 residues.

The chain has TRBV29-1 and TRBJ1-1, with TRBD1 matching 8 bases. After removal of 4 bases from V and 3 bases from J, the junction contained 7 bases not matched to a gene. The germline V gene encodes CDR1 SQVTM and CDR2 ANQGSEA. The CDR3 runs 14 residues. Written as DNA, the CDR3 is TGCAGCGTTGGGGGCTACAGGGGGGACACTGAAGCTTTCTTT. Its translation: CSVGGYRGDTEAFF.

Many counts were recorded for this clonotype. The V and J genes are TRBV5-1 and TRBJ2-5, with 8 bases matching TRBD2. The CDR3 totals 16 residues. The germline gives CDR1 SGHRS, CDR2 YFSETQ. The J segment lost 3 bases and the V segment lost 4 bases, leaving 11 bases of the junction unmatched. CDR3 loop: CASSGGAGGPKETQYF. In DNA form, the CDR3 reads TGCGCCAGCAGCGGGGGCGCGGGGGGTCCCAAAGAGACCCAGTACTTC.

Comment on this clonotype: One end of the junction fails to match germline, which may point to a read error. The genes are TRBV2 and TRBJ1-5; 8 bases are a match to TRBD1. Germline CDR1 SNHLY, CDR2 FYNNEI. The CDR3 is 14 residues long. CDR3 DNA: TGTGCCAGCAGGAAGGACAGGGTCGATCAGCTCCAGCATTTT. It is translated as CASRKDRVDQLQHF.

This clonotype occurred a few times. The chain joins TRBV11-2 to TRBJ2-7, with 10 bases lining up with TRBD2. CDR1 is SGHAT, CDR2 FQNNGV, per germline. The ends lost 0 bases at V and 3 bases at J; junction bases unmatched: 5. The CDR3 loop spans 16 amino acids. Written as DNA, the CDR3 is TGTGCCAGCAGCTTAGATCGGGCTAGCGGGGGCTACGAGCAGTACTTC. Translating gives CASSLDRASGGYEQYF.

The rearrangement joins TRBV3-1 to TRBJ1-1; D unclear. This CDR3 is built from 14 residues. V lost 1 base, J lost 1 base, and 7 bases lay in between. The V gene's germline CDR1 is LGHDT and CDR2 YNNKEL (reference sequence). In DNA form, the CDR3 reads TGTGCCAGCAGCCAAGGCCACCAGAACACTGAAGCTTTCTTT. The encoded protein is CASSQGHQNTEAFF.

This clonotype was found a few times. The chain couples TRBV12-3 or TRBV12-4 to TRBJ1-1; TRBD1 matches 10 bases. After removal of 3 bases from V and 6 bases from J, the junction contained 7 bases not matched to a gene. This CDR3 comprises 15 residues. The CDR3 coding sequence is TGTGCCAGCAGTTTCCCCCGGACAGGGGGGGCTGAAGCTTTCTTT. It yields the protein CASSFPRTGGAEAFF.

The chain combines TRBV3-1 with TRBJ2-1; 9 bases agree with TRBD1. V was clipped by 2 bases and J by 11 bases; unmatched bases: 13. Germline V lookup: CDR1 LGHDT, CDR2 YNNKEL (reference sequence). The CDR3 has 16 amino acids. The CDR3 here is CASSQPTGGFGNKQFF. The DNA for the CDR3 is TGTGCCAGCAGCCAACCGACAGGGGGTTTCGGGAATAAGCAGTTCTTC.

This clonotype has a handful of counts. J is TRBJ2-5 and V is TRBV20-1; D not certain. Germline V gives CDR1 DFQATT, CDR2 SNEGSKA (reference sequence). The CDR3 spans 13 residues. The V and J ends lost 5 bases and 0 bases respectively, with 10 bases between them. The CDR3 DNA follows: TGCAGTGCTTTGGCAGACTACCAAGAGACCCAGTACTTC. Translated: CSALADYQETQYF.

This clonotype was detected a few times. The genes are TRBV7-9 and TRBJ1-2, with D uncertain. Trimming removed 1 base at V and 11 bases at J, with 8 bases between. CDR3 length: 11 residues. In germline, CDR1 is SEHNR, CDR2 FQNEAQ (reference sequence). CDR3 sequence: CASSLGGDYTF. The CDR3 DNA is TGTGCCAGCAGCTTAGGGGGAGATTACACCTTC.

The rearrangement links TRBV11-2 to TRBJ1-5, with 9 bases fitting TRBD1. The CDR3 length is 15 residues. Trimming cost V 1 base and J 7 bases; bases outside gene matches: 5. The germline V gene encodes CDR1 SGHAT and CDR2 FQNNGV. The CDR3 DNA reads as TGTGCCAGCAGCTTAGGACAGGGGGAAGACCAGCCCCAGCATTTT. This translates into CASSLGQGEDQPQHF. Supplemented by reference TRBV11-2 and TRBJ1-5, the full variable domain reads EAGVAQSPRYKIIEKRQSVAFWCNPISGHATLYWYQQILGQGPKLLIQFQNNGVVDDSQLPKDRFSAERLKGVDSTLKIQPAKLEDSAVYLCASSLGQGEDQPQHFGDGTRLSIL.

The CDR3 spells CATSPGTGDGKTQYF. CDR3 nucleotide sequence: TGTGCCACCAGCCCCGGGACAGGGGATGGTAAGACCCAGTACTTC. J is TRBJ2-7 and V is TRBV15; 10 positions agree with TRBD1. The J call is in doubt because the DNA end fits TRBJ2-5 better. Germline values: CDR1 LNHNV, CDR2 YYDKDF (reference sequence). There are 15 residues in the CDR3.

The CDR3 nucleotides read TGCGCCAGCGGCCCACAGGGAAAATTCACTGAAGCTTTCTTT. Translating gives CASGPQGKFTEAFF. V and J are TRBV4-1 and TRBJ1-1; D may be TRBD1 (6 bases). Germline CDR1 reads MGHRA; CDR2 reads YSYEKL. Trimming took 8 bases from V and 4 from J, leaving 17 bases between them. The CDR3 covers 14 residues.

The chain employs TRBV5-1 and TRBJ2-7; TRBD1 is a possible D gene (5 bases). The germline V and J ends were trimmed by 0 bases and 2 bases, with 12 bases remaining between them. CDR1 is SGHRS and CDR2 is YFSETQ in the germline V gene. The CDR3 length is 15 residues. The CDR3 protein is CASSLAPDRTYEQYF. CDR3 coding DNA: TGCGCCAGCAGCTTGGCCCCCGACAGAACCTACGAGCAGTACTTC.

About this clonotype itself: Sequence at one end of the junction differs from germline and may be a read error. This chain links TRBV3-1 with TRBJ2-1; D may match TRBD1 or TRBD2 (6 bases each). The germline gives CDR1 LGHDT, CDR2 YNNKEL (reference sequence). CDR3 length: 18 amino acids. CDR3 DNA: TGTGCCAGCAGTCAAGAAATTGACTGGCGGGGACATTACAATGAGCAGTTCTTC. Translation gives CASSQEIDWRGHYNEQFF.

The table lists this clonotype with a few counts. The CDR3 DNA is TGTGCCAGCAGTCACGGACAGGGCTCCTACGAGCAGTACTTC. It codes for CASSHGQGSYEQYF. The chain links TRBV5-8 to TRBJ2-7; 8 bases fit TRBD1. V was clipped by 5 bases and J by 0 bases; unmatched bases: 4. Germline V lookup: CDR1 SGHTS, CDR2 YDEGEE. The CDR3 length is 14 residues.

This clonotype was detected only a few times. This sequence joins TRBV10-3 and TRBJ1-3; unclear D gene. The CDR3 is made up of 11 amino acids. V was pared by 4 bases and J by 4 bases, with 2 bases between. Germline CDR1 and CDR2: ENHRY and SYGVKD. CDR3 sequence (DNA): TGTGCCATCAGTGGGGGAAACACCATATATTTT. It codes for CAISGGNTIYF.